This passage covers 24 T cell receptor beta chains from one sample sequenced in a study of cytomegalovirus exposure and HLA in healthy donors. The PCR made use of 60 Vbeta and 13 Jbeta primers. This table comes from immunoSEQ multiplex PCR, and its TCRdb copy is limited to in-frame clones, with some not included. This repertoire comprises about 190,000 clones; its ten largest clones make up almost 6.5%. Sequencing was carried out using PBMCs. The source of these receptors is a man under 40 in good health and CMV-seronegative.

The gene calls are TRBV6-5 and TRBJ1-2; 10 bases are a match to TRBD1. The germline V gene has CDR1 MNHEY and CDR2 SVGAGI. This CDR3 comprises 13 residues. Germline trimming cut 8 bases from V and 5 bases from J; bases unmatched to any gene: 5. CDR3 in amino acids: CASGLDRGYGYTF. CDR3 DNA sequence: TGTGCCAGCGGATTGGACAGGGGGTATGGCTACACCTTC.

The chain employs TRBV15 and TRBJ2-6; D may be TRBD2 (7 bases). The germline V gene encodes CDR1 LNHNV and CDR2 YYDKDF (reference sequence). Trimming removed 1 base from V and 0 bases from J, with 16 bases in between. The CDR3 sequence is 19 residues long. The CDR3 region is CATSRVWAGASSGANVLTF. CDR3 nucleotide sequence: TGTGCCACCAGCAGAGTGTGGGCGGGGGCGAGCTCTGGGGCCAACGTCCTGACTTTC.

J is TRBJ1-5 and V is TRBV19, with 10 bases identical to TRBD1. Germline V gene lookup returns CDR1 LNHDA and CDR2 SQIVND (reference sequence). The V and J ends lost 5 bases and 6 bases, in that order; junction bases with no gene match: 10. The CDR3 sequence is 16 residues long. The CDR3, as DNA: TGTGCCAGTAGTTCCGGGTCCAGGACAGGGGGTCAGCCCCAGCATTTT. Its protein product is CASSSGSRTGGQPQHF. Full variable domain (outside the CDR3, taken from reference TRBV19 and TRBJ1-5): DGGITQSPKYLFRKEGQNVTLSCEQNLNHDAMYWYRQDPGQGLRLIYYSQIVNDFQKGDIAEGYSVSREKKESFPLTVTSAQKNPTAFYLCASSSGSRTGGQPQHFGDGTRLSIL.

This chain links TRBV4-2 with TRBJ1-4, with a weak D call TRBD1 (5 bases). CDR1 LGHNA and CDR2 YNFKEQ come from the germline V gene. Trimming took 1 base from V and 4 from J, leaving 10 bases between them. The CDR3 has 15 residues. CDR3 in amino acids: CASSQVAGNNEKLFF. DNA for the CDR3: TGTGCCAGCAGCCAAGTGGCAGGGAATAATGAAAAACTGTTTTTT.

The chain carries TRBV19 and TRBJ2-7, with D hard to call. This CDR3 is built from 13 residues. V dropped 3 bases and J dropped 4 bases, with 10 bases sitting between them. Germline CDR1 reads LNHDA; CDR2 reads SQIVND (reference sequence). The CDR3 loop is CASSISPTYEQYF. The CDR3 region has the DNA TGTGCCAGTAGTATTAGCCCGACTTACGAGCAGTACTTC. Full variable domain (remainder filled in from reference TRBV19 and TRBJ2-7): DGGITQSPKYLFRKEGQNVTLSCEQNLNHDAMYWYRQDPGQGLRLIYYSQIVNDFQKGDIAEGYSVSREKKESFPLTVTSAQKNPTAFYLCASSISPTYEQYFGPGTRLTVT.

V usage is TRBV4-3 and J usage is TRBJ1-1; the D gene is possibly TRBD1 (5 bases). The CDR3 consists of 14 residues. V shed 0 bases and J shed 4 bases, with 9 bases lying between them. Germline CDR1 LGHNA, CDR2 YSLEER. The CDR3 coding sequence is TGCGCCAGCAGCCAAGATTCAGGGTTCACTGAAGCTTTCTTT. Protein sequence: CASSQDSGFTEAFF.

The chain employs TRBV27 and TRBJ2-5, with 8 positions matching TRBD2. V lost 7 bases and J lost 2; bases outside the gene matches: 9. CDR1 and CDR2 (germline): MNHEY, SMNVEV (reference sequence). CDR3 length: 15 residues. This CDR3 reads CASKWAPGGQETQYF. CDR3 bases: TGTGCCAGCAAGTGGGCCCCGGGAGGGCAAGAGACCCAGTACTTC.

This chain links TRBV6-1 with TRBJ1-2, with D perhaps matching TRBD1 (5 bases). CDR3 size: 15 residues. The germline V and J ends were trimmed by 3 bases and 4 bases, with 15 bases remaining between them. Germline V gives CDR1 MNHNS, CDR2 SASEGT. The CDR3, as DNA: TGTGCCAGCAGTGATCCGACAGCCCAACTCTATGGCTACACCTTC. This sequence encodes CASSDPTAQLYGYTF.

The rearrangement links TRBV2 to TRBJ1-5; TRBD1 matches at 11 bases. J lost 7 bases, V lost 4 bases, and 6 bases had no gene match. The CDR3 contains 15 residues. The germline V gene has CDR1 SNHLY and CDR2 FYNNEI. The CDR3: CASSGTGGILQPQHF. In DNA form, the CDR3 reads TGTGCCAGCAGTGGGACAGGGGGCATTTTGCAGCCCCAGCATTTT.

This chain joins TRBV5-1 and TRBJ1-1, with D uncertain. The CDR3 sequence is 13 residues long. V was cut by 4 bases and J by 1 base, with 8 bases left in between. The germline gives CDR1 SGHRS, CDR2 YFSETQ. DNA for the CDR3: TGCGCCAGCAGCCCGGGAACGAACACTGAAGCTTTCTTT. Its protein product is CASSPGTNTEAFF.

The chain links TRBV28 to TRBJ2-3; tentative D call: TRBD2 (6 bases). The CDR3 contains 13 residues. The germline V and J ends were trimmed by 9 bases and 4 bases, with 14 bases remaining between them. Germline values: CDR1 MDHEN, CDR2 SYDVKM. The CDR3 region is CASRGGGSDTQYF. In DNA, the CDR3 is TGTGCCAGTAGGGGAGGTGGTTCAGATACGCAGTATTTT.

The genes are TRBV12-5 and TRBJ2-1; TRBD2 aligns across 9 bases. This CDR3 has 15 residues. Looked up from germline, CDR1 is LGHNT and CDR2 is FRNRAP. V shed 7 bases and J 0 bases; nucleotides not matched to a gene: 4. Here the CDR3 DNA reads TGTGCTAGTGCTAGCGGGGAGAGCTCCTACAATGAGCAGTTCTTC. Translating it yields CASASGESSYNEQFF.

This chain joins TRBV6-1 and TRBJ1-1; 7 nucleotides line up with TRBD1. The CDR3 is 13 amino acids. Germline lookup yields CDR1 MNHNS and CDR2 SASEGT. The V gene end was trimmed by 6 bases and the J gene end by 1 base; junction bases not matched to a gene: 2. CDR3 sequence (DNA): TGTGCCAGCAGGGACAGGACGAACACTGAAGCTTTCTTT. The encoded protein is CASRDRTNTEAFF.

The chain combines TRBV5-1 with TRBJ1-2; D uncertain. Trimming stripped 1 base from V and 3 bases from J, with 13 bases between. CDR1 is SGHRS, CDR2 YFSETQ, per germline. This CDR3 region has 15 residues. CDR3 loop: CASSLSGRRDYGYTF. The CDR3 nucleotides are TGCGCCAGCAGCTTGTCCGGCAGGCGGGACTATGGCTACACCTTC.

The rearrangement joins TRBV5-1 to TRBJ2-7, with TRBD2 matching over 15 bases. The CDR3 extends over 15 amino acids. CDR1 and CDR2 (germline): SGHRS, YFSETQ. J lost 4 bases, V lost 4 bases, and 3 bases had no gene match. This chain's CDR3 is CASSPGTSGRYEQYF. CDR3 in DNA: TGCGCCAGCAGCCCTGGGACTAGCGGGAGGTACGAGCAGTACTTC.

The gene calls are TRBV6-1 and TRBJ2-5, with 8 bases aligning to TRBD1. Per germline, CDR1 MNHNS and CDR2 SASEGT. The CDR3 runs 14 residues. V shed 6 bases and J 1 base; nucleotides not matched to a gene: 4. Written as DNA, the CDR3 is TGTGCCAGCAGCACCGGGACAGGCCAAGAGACCCAGTACTTC. This encodes CASSTGTGQETQYF.

This sequence joins TRBV28 and TRBJ2-5, with TRBD2 matching 8 bases. The CDR3 length is 13 residues. Germline loops: CDR1 MDHEN, CDR2 SYDVKM. The trim removed 5 bases at V and 4 bases at J, leaving 3 bases unmatched. The DNA for the CDR3 is TGTGCCAGCAGTAGCGGGAGACCAGAGACCCAGTACTTC. It specifies CASSSGRPETQYF.

The chain recombines TRBV14 with TRBJ2-4, with 9 positions matching TRBD2. CDR1 is SGHDN and CDR2 is FVKESK in the germline V gene. This CDR3 contains 17 residues. The ends lost 0 bases at V and 0 bases at J; junction bases unmatched: 3. The CDR3 bases are TGTGCCAGCAGCCAAGAGAAAGCGGGAGGAGCCAAAAACATTCAGTACTTC. It yields the protein CASSQEKAGGAKNIQYF.

The chain is built from TRBV27 and TRBJ2-1; no clear D gene. This CDR3 contains 14 residues. Germline lookup yields CDR1 MNHEY and CDR2 SMNVEV (reference sequence). Trimming shortened V by 3 bases and J by 5 bases, and 11 bases separated the two germline ends. CDR3 nucleotides: TGTGCCAGCAGTTTCTGGGCAGAAAACAATGAGCAGTTCTTC. Residues: CASSFWAENNEQFF.

The V call is TRBV2, the J call TRBJ1-2; TRBD1 is a possible D gene (6 bases). This CDR3 contains 14 residues. CDR1 is SNHLY, CDR2 FYNNEI, per germline. V was cut by 7 bases and J by 3 bases, with 15 bases left in between. CDR3 loop: CASTQGQAHYGYTF. The CDR3 DNA reads TGTGCCAGCACCCAGGGGCAAGCCCACTATGGCTACACCTTC.

This rearrangement joins TRBV7-9 to TRBJ2-6; TRBD1 might be the D (6 bases). This CDR3 contains 18 residues. Germline CDR1 SEHNR, CDR2 FQNEAQ (reference sequence). V lost 4 bases to trimming and J lost 4 bases, with 20 bases between them. CDR3: CASSSTGFRDGGANVLTF. As DNA, the CDR3 is TGTGCCAGCAGCTCTACAGGGTTCCGGGACGGGGGGGCCAACGTCCTGACTTTC.

This chain joins TRBV28 and TRBJ1-2; D remains unclear. Looked up from germline, CDR1 is MDHEN and CDR2 is SYDVKM. The V gene lost 4 bases and the J gene lost 3 bases, with 6 bases spanning the gap. The CDR3 is 12 amino acids. In DNA, the CDR3 is TGTGCCAGCAGTTCGGCGGACTATGGCTACACCTTC. Its translation: CASSSADYGYTF.

Here the CDR3 DNA reads TGTGCCAGCAGTTACTCACAGAATAGCAATCAGCCCCAGCATTTT. Protein: CASSYSQNSNQPQHF. This chain connects TRBV6-5 to TRBJ1-5; D remains ambiguous. CDR1 and CDR2 from the germline V gene are MNHEY and SVGAGI. The CDR3 consists of 15 residues. V was cut by 0 bases and J by 0 bases, with 6 bases left in between.

The chain is built from TRBV19 and TRBJ1-4, with TRBD1 matching 7 bases. This CDR3 region has 14 residues. J was trimmed by 0 bases and V by 5 bases; bases with no gene match: 0. Germline assignment: CDR1 LNHDA and CDR2 SQIVND (reference sequence). CDR3 sequence: CASSGQATNEKLFF. As DNA, the CDR3 is TGTGCCAGTAGTGGACAGGCAACTAATGAAAAACTGTTTTTT. The full variable domain, its missing parts supplied by reference TRBV19 and TRBJ1-4, is DGGITQSPKYLFRKEGQNVTLSCEQNLNHDAMYWYRQDPGQGLRLIYYSQIVNDFQKGDIAEGYSVSREKKESFPLTVTSAQKNPTAFYLCASSGQATNEKLFFGSGTQLSVL.